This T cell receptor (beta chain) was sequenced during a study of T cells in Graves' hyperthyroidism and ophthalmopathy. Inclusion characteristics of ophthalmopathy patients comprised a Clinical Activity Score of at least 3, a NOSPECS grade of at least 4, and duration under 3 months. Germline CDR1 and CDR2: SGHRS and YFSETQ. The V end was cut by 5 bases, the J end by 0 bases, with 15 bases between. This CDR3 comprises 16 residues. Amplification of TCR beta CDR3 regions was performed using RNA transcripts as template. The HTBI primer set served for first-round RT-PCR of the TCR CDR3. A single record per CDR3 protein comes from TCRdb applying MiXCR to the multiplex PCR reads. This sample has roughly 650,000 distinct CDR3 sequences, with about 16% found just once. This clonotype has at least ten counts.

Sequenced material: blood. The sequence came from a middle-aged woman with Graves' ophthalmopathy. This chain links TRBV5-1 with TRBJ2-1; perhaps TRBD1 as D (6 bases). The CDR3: CASSRDRPLSYNEQFF. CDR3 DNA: TGCGCCAGCAGTCGCGACAGGCCCCTCTCCTACAATGAGCAGTTCTTC.